This entry describes one TCR beta chain. Its antigen is not identified. There were TCR beta CDR3 regions amplified from RNA transcripts. Using the HTBI primer set, a first-round RT-PCR was run on the TCR CDR3. TCRdb used MiXCR to reprocess the multiplex PCR reads, holding one entry per CDR3 protein. The sample has 350,000 to 450,000 distinct CDR3 sequences; around 15% are singletons. The source of the sample is a study of T cells in Graves' hyperthyroidism and ophthalmopathy. This CDR3 is built from 17 residues. V lost 7 bases, J lost 1 base, and 12 bases stayed unmatched. The cohort's ophthalmopathy patients, a group with duration under 3 months, had a Clinical Activity Score of at least 3 and a NOSPECS grade of at least 4. The study's findings and limits: Most thyroid clonotypes that were expanded above 0.001 also turned up in blood.

The source of this sequence is a man aged 50-60 years with Graves' ophthalmopathy. The J gene is TRBJ2-3, the V gene TRBV12-3 or TRBV12-4; TRBD1 matches 9 bases. Sequencing was done on a sample of blood. CDR3 region: CASNNPGQGTGTDTQYF. For the CDR3, the DNA is TGTGCCAGCAATAACCCGGGACAGGGAACGGGCACAGATACGCAGTATTTT.